Listed here are 19 T cell receptor beta chains from one sample, sequenced in a study of post-analysis software for immune sequencing data. Study results and limitations: Patients carried a handful of TRBV segments more frequently than controls did, and TRBV5-6, TRBV5-1 and TRBV20-1 were among them.

The antigens these receptors bind are not known. Unique-molecular-identifier-tagged TCR beta cDNA libraries were used. TCRdb re-analysed the PCR reads in MiXCR, keeping a single row per CDR3 protein. The sample has 600,000 to 700,000 distinct CDR3 sequences; roughly three fifths are singletons. The sequenced material came from blood. All receptors derive from a girl aged 2 to 9 with multiple sclerosis.

The chain combines TRBV5-1 with TRBJ2-7; a weak D match, TRBD2 (6 bases). CDR3 length: 15 amino acids. V lost 1 base, J lost 2 bases, and 13 bases lay in between. Germline V lookup: CDR1 SGHRS, CDR2 YFSETQ. The CDR3 DNA sequence: TGCGCCAGCAGCTTGATGGGGGGACCCCCCTACGAGCAGTACTTC. It codes for CASSLMGGPPYEQYF.

With regard to this clonotype: A junction end diverges from the germline sequence, so it may reflect a read error. This chain joins TRBV7-7 and TRBJ2-1; D perhaps matches TRBD2 (5 bases). CDR1 and CDR2 (germline): SSHAT, FNYEAQ (reference sequence). The CDR3 sequence is 16 residues long. The CDR3 DNA sequence: TGTGCTAGCAGCTCGTCCCCCGAGGGATCCTACAATGAGCAGTTCTTC. Amino acids: CASSSSPEGSYNEQFF.

This chain connects TRBV5-1 to TRBJ1-2; the match to TRBD1 covers 9 bases. The CDR3 has 14 amino acids. The V segment lost 2 bases and the J segment 5 bases; nucleotides outside the gene matches: 4. Germline CDR1 and CDR2: SGHRS and YFSETQ. CDR3 sequence: CASSLRDRDYGYTF. CDR3 nucleotide sequence: TGCGCCAGCAGCTTAAGGGACAGGGATTATGGCTACACCTTC.

This sequence joins TRBV12-5 and TRBJ1-6; 7 bases fit TRBD1. From germline, CDR1 is LGHNT and CDR2 FRNRAP. V shed 1 base and J 10 bases; nucleotides not matched to a gene: 7. This CDR3 spans 15 amino acids. The CDR3 spells CASGLGRQGRSPLHF. DNA for the CDR3: TGTGCTAGTGGTTTGGGGAGACAGGGACGATCACCCCTCCACTTT.

The rearrangement joins TRBV5-1 to TRBJ2-3, with 9 nucleotides matching TRBD2. This CDR3 is built from 16 residues. The germline CDR1 and CDR2 sequences are SGHRS and YFSETQ. The V segment lost 0 bases and the J segment 1 base; nucleotides outside the gene matches: 3. The DNA of the CDR3 is TGCGCCAGCAGCTTGGCCCGGACTAGCGGCACAGATACGCAGTATTTT. Amino acids: CASSLARTSGTDTQYF.

DNA of the CDR3: TGCAGCGAGAGGGGTCAGGTCGGTGAGCAGTTCTTC. Translating gives CSERGQVGEQFF. The chain joins TRBV29-1 to TRBJ2-1; possibly TRBD1 or TRBD2 for D (5 bases each). V was clipped by 7 bases and J by 9 bases, with 16 bases between them. Looked up from germline, CDR1 is SQVTM and CDR2 is ANQGSEA. The CDR3 length is 12 residues.

The V call is TRBV6-6, the J call TRBJ2-1; 11 bases map to TRBD1. The CDR3 runs 14 residues. The J segment lost 7 bases and the V segment lost 6 bases, leaving 5 bases of the junction unmatched. Germline lookup yields CDR1 MNHNY and CDR2 SVGAGI (reference sequence). The chain's CDR3 is CASRAGQGANEQFF. The CDR3 DNA reads as TGTGCCAGCAGAGCCGGACAGGGGGCAAATGAGCAGTTCTTC.

This clonotype was found a few times. The chain has TRBV12-3 or TRBV12-4 and TRBJ2-7; no firm D call. Trimming took 6 bases from V and 3 from J, leaving 12 bases between them. The CDR3 consists of 13 residues. CDR3 loop: CASSLRAGYEQYF. For the CDR3, the DNA is TGTGCCAGCAGCTTAAGGGCTGGCTACGAGCAGTACTTC.

This clonotype was detected only a few times. The genes are TRBV12-3 or TRBV12-4 and TRBJ1-2, with D unresolved. The CDR3 has 12 amino acids. Trimming took off 7 bases at V and 6 bases at J, with 12 bases between the two ends. The CDR3 nucleotides read TGTGCCAGCACCCTGAGTGGGGATGGCTACACCTTC. It codes for CASTLSGDGYTF.

The chain recombines TRBV9 with TRBJ2-5; TRBD2 agrees at 13 bases. The CDR3 is made up of 16 amino acids. Trimming removed 4 bases from V and 4 bases from J; junction bases left unmatched: 7. Germline CDR1 reads SGDLS; CDR2 reads YYNGEE. The DNA for the CDR3 is TGTGCCAGCAGCCCTATACTAGCGGGAGGGTTAGAGACCCAGTACTTC. Translated: CASSPILAGGLETQYF.

The gene calls are TRBV6-6 and TRBJ2-1, with D maybe TRBD1 (6 bases). The CDR3 runs to 13 residues. With 10 bases removed from V and 7 bases from J, the gap between germline ends came to 17 bases. CDR1 and CDR2 from the germline V gene are MNHNY and SVGAGI (reference sequence). DNA for the CDR3: TGTGCCACGTCACAGGGTCTAGGGAATGAGCAGTTCTTC. Translation: CATSQGLGNEQFF.

CDR3 amino acids: CATSEPGGDQPQHF. The CDR3 bases are TGTGCCACCAGTGAACCAGGGGGGGATCAGCCCCAGCATTTT. The chain joins TRBV24-1 to TRBJ1-5; 7 positions match TRBD1. CDR3 length equals 14 residues. Looked up from germline, CDR1 is KGHDR and CDR2 is SFDVKD. The trim removed 4 bases at V and 5 bases at J, leaving 4 bases unmatched.

The chain has TRBV7-8 and TRBJ2-2; 7 bases align to TRBD1. Germline CDR1 and CDR2: SGHVS and FQNEAQ. The J segment lost 1 base and the V segment lost 4 bases, leaving 6 bases of the junction unmatched. CDR3 length equals 16 residues. The CDR3 bases are TGTGCCAGCAGCTCCCGGGACAGACTGAACACCGGGGAGCTGTTTTTT. It translates to CASSSRDRLNTGELFF.

J is TRBJ2-7 and V is TRBV20-1; 12 nucleotides match TRBD2. The J call could be wrong; TRBJ2-5 is a better fit for the DNA end. Germline V CDR1 and CDR2: DFQATT, SNEGSKA (reference sequence). CDR3 length: 14 amino acids. The CDR3 DNA sequence: TGCAGTGCAGACCGGACTAGCGGGGCAGAGACCCAGTACTTC. It translates to CSADRTSGAETQYF.

The rearrangement uses TRBV7-3 and TRBJ2-7, with a tentative D call TRBD2 (6 bases). V lost 5 bases to trimming and J lost 6 bases, with 23 bases between them. The CDR3 consists of 16 residues. Germline-derived CDR1 and CDR2 are SGHTA and FQGTGA. The CDR3 DNA reads TGTGCCAGCAGCCCCCGGGCAAGTAGCGGTTTGGGCGAGCAGTACTTC. It specifies CASSPRASSGLGEQYF.

This clonotype was found a few times. The chain is built from TRBV12-5 and TRBJ2-5, with D perhaps given as TRBD1 or TRBD2 (5 bases each). V gave up 2 bases and J gave up 4 bases, with 14 bases separating them. The germline CDR1 and CDR2 sequences are LGHNT and FRNRAP. The CDR3 sequence is 15 residues long. The DNA for the CDR3 is TGTGCTAGTGGTTTGAACCTCGGGACGGGAGAGACCCAGTACTTC. This gives the protein CASGLNLGTGETQYF.

With regard to this clonotype: Germline and junction disagree at one end, which may indicate a read error. The chain joins TRBV5-1 to TRBJ1-2; 7 bases match TRBD1. CDR3 length: 14 residues. Germline values: CDR1 SGHRS, CDR2 YFSETQ. CDR3 sequence (DNA): TGCGCCAGGAGCTCCTTGACAGGGAACTATGGCTACACCTTC. It is translated as CARSSLTGNYGYTF. Full variable domain (missing parts from reference TRBV5-1 and TRBJ1-2): KAGVTQTPRYLIKTRGQQVTLSCSPISGHRSVSWYQQTPGQGLQFLFEYFSETQRNKGNFPGRFSGRQFSNSRSEMNVSTLELGDSALYLCARSSLTGNYGYTFGSGTRLTVV.

The V and J genes are TRBV5-1 and TRBJ2-3; no reliable D call. The germline V and J ends were trimmed by 0 bases and 0 bases, with 11 bases remaining between them. The CDR3 loop spans 16 amino acids. Germline V CDR1 and CDR2: SGHRS, YFSETQ. Here the CDR3 DNA reads TGCGCCAGCAGCTTGGGCCTCGGGCCTAGCACAGATACGCAGTATTTT. Residues: CASSLGLGPSTDTQYF.

V gene TRBV13 combines with J gene TRBJ2-1, with 9 bases identical to TRBD2. V lost 5 bases and J lost 7; bases outside the gene matches: 9. Germline CDR1 reads PRHDT; CDR2 reads FYEKMQ (reference sequence). The CDR3 has 15 amino acids. CDR3 in DNA: TGTGCCAGCAGCCGCGGCGGGGGGGCCAGTAATGAGCAGTTCTTC. This translates into CASSRGGGASNEQFF. Combining the CDR3 with reference TRBV13 and TRBJ2-1 gives the whole variable domain AAGVIQSPRHLIKEKRETATLKCYPIPRHDTVYWYQQGPGQDPQFLISFYEKMQSDKGSIPDRFSAQQFSDYHSELNMSSLELGDSALYFCASSRGGGASNEQFFGPGTRLTVL.